These 21 T cell receptor beta chains share one sample of origin, sequenced in a study of T cell clones after liver transplantation. TCRdb keeps only in-frame clones here, not all; method: immunoSEQ multiplex PCR. The sample lists about 74,000 clones, 75% to 90% occurring once. The material sequenced was CD4+ T cells from blood, taken before liver transplant. The source is a human donor who received a liver transplant.

The chain couples TRBV5-1 to TRBJ2-3; D may be TRBD1 (6 bases). V was clipped by 3 bases and J by 1 base, with 9 bases between them. The CDR3 runs to 14 residues. Germline CDR1 SGHRS, CDR2 YFSETQ. This CDR3 reads CASSSAGGTDTQYF. CDR3 bases: TGCGCCAGCAGCTCGGCAGGGGGCACAGATACGCAGTATTTT.

This chain uses TRBV5-6 with TRBJ2-3, with no clear D. The length of the CDR3 is 14 residues. V dropped 1 base and J dropped 5 bases, with 11 bases sitting between them. Per the germline V gene, CDR1 is SGHDT and CDR2 is YYEEEE. CDR3 residues: CASSLRTWGDTQYF. The CDR3 bases are TGTGCCAGCAGCTTGAGGACCTGGGGAGATACGCAGTATTTT.

This CDR3 reads CASTLPGTDTQYF. The CDR3 DNA reads as TGTGCCAGCACCTTACCGGGCACAGATACGCAGTATTTT. J is TRBJ2-3 and V is TRBV5-6; D remains unclear. Trimming took 6 bases from V and 1 from J, leaving 9 bases between them. Germline V gene lookup returns CDR1 SGHDT and CDR2 YYEEEE. The CDR3 is made up of 13 amino acids.

Only a few counts were recorded for this clone. The genes are TRBV9 and TRBJ2-7; TRBD2 agrees at 8 bases. The CDR3 contains 14 residues. The junction had 5 bases not matched to a gene; V was cut back by 4 bases and J by 2 bases. Germline V gene lookup returns CDR1 SGDLS and CDR2 YYNGEE. The CDR3, as DNA: TGTGCCAGCAGCCCCCGGGGGGGTGCCTACGAGCAGTACTTC. Translated, it gives CASSPRGGAYEQYF.

This rearrangement joins TRBV15 to TRBJ1-1, with a weak D call TRBD1 (5 bases). V gave up 3 bases and J gave up 1 base, with 9 bases separating them. Germline assignment: CDR1 LNHNV and CDR2 YYDKDF (reference sequence). The CDR3 has 14 residues. In DNA form, the CDR3 reads TGTGCCACCAGCAGTGGGGGAGCGAACACTGAAGCTTTCTTT. Its protein product is CATSSGGANTEAFF.

This clone was seen a single time. The rearrangement uses TRBV5-1 and TRBJ1-2, with TRBD1 matching 7 bases. Per germline, CDR1 SGHRS and CDR2 YFSETQ. V dropped 1 base and J dropped 6; count of bases not matched to a gene: 6. The CDR3 runs to 14 residues. The CDR3 reads CASSLKQGKDGYTF. The DNA for the CDR3 is TGCGCCAGCAGCTTGAAACAGGGGAAGGATGGCTACACCTTC.

This clone was seen only once. This chain joins TRBV28 and TRBJ1-2; the D gene is possibly TRBD1 (6 bases). CDR3 length: 11 amino acids. CDR1 and CDR2 (germline): MDHEN, SYDVKM. The V gene lost 4 bases and the J gene lost 8 bases, with 8 bases spanning the gap. The CDR3 sequence: CASSSQGGYTF. The CDR3 nucleotides are TGTGCCAGCAGTTCACAGGGAGGCTACACCTTC.

This clone has just a few counts. This chain joins TRBV11-2 and TRBJ2-2, with D unclear. The CDR3 runs 13 residues. The V gene's germline CDR1 is SGHAT and CDR2 FQNNGV. Deletions cut 7 bases from V and 1 base from J, with 7 bases between. The CDR3 coding sequence is TGTGCCAGCAAGGATTGGAACACCGGGGAGCTGTTTTTT. It codes for CASKDWNTGELFF.

The chain uses TRBV5-1 and TRBJ2-5; maybe TRBD1 (6 bases). The V gene lost 2 bases and the J gene lost 3 bases, with 14 bases spanning the gap. The length of the CDR3 is 15 residues. Germline V gives CDR1 SGHRS, CDR2 YFSETQ. The CDR3 DNA reads as TGCGCCAGCAGCTTCGACAGGCGTTTGAAAGAGACCCAGTACTTC. Its translation is CASSFDRRLKETQYF.

CDR3 amino acids: CASSGDYKNIQYF. CDR3 bases: TGTGCCAGCAGTGGGGACTACAAAAACATTCAGTACTTC. The chain couples TRBV6-5 to TRBJ2-4, with TRBD2 identical over 7 bases. The germline gives CDR1 MNHEY, CDR2 SVGAGI. V was pared by 5 bases and J by 3 bases, with 1 base of the junction left unmatched. The CDR3 runs to 13 residues.

The rearrangement links TRBV7-2 to TRBJ1-5; D not resolved. Trimming shortened V by 5 bases and J by 2 bases, and 13 bases separated the two germline ends. Germline CDR1 and CDR2: SGHTA and FQGNSA. The CDR3 is 15 amino acids. The DNA of the CDR3 is TGTGCCAGCAGCACCCTGGCTGGGGGCAATCAGCCCCAGCATTTT. The encoded protein is CASSTLAGGNQPQHF. Using reference TRBV7-2 and TRBJ1-5 for the parts outside the CDR3, the full variable domain is GAGVSQSPSNKVTEKGKDVELRCDPISGHTALYWYRQSLGQGLEFLIYFQGNSAPDKSGLPSDRFSAERTGGSVSTLTIQRTQQEDSAVYLCASSTLAGGNQPQHFGDGTRLSIL.

J is TRBJ1-5 and V is TRBV27; tentative D call: TRBD1 (6 bases). The CDR3 is made up of 16 amino acids. V lost 8 bases and J lost 4, with 21 bases in between. Germline V gene sequence: CDR1 MNHEY, CDR2 SMNVEV (reference sequence). The CDR3 DNA reads as TGTGCCAGCGGTCCAGTCGGGGGGGCGAGGAATCAGCCCCAGCATTTT. This sequence encodes CASGPVGGARNQPQHF.

The genes are TRBV7-2 and TRBJ1-1; the D is unclear. CDR1 is SGHTA and CDR2 is FQGNSA in the germline V gene. The CDR3 totals 12 residues. Trimming cost V 2 bases and J 5 bases, with 6 bases left between them. The CDR3 here is CASSLRETEAFF. DNA of the CDR3: TGTGCCAGCAGCTTAAGGGAGACTGAAGCTTTCTTT.

CDR3 sequence: CASSLGVGFSGANVLTF. In nucleotides, the CDR3 is TGTGCCAGCAGCTTGGGGGTCGGATTCTCTGGGGCCAACGTCCTGACTTTC. V usage is TRBV5-5 and J usage is TRBJ2-6, with D hard to call. The CDR3 runs to 17 residues. V gave up 0 bases and J gave up 0 bases, with 10 bases separating them. Germline V CDR1 and CDR2: SGHKS, YYEKEE (reference sequence). Full variable domain (rest looked up from reference TRBV5-5 and TRBJ2-6): DAGVTQSPTHLIKTRGQQVTLRCSPISGHKSVSWYQQVLGQGPQFIFQYYEKEERGRGNFPDRFSARQFPNYSSELNVNALLLGDSALYLCASSLGVGFSGANVLTFGAGSRLTVL.

This clone was seen only once. This sequence joins TRBV5-4 and TRBJ2-3; D is uncertain. The ends were cut back, 1 base at V and 6 bases at J, with 9 bases in the middle. Per the germline V gene, CDR1 is SGHNT and CDR2 is YYREEE (reference sequence). The CDR3 is 13 amino acids. The CDR3, as DNA: TGTGCCAGCAGCTTGACCCCGTCCGATACGCAGTATTTT. Encoded protein: CASSLTPSDTQYF. Filled out from reference TRBV5-4 and TRBJ2-3, the complete variable domain reads ETGVTQSPTHLIKTRGQQVTLRCSSQSGHNTVSWYQQALGQGPQFIFQYYREEENGRGNFPPRFSGLQFPNYSSELNVNALELDDSALYLCASSLTPSDTQYFGPGTRLTVL.

The gene calls are TRBV7-9 and TRBJ2-7; 7 bases are shared with TRBD2. J was trimmed by 7 bases and V by 1 base; bases with no gene match: 7. The CDR3 covers 14 residues. CDR1 and CDR2 from the germline V gene are SEHNR and FQNEAQ (reference sequence). CDR3 residues: CASSLGSGGREQYF. CDR3 in DNA: TGTGCCAGCAGCTTAGGATCGGGAGGTCGTGAGCAGTACTTC.

In DNA, the CDR3 is TGCGCCAGCAGTGCCCACAGCTACAATGAGCAGTTCTTC. Protein product: CASSAHSYNEQFF. The chain carries TRBV10-2 and TRBJ2-1; D is uncertain. Trimming cost V 4 bases and J 3 bases, with 7 bases left between them. Germline CDR1 is WSHSY and CDR2 is SAAADI. The CDR3 extends over 13 amino acids.

The chain joins TRBV18 to TRBJ2-1; D not certain. The CDR3 has 12 residues. The germline V gene encodes CDR1 KGHSH and CDR2 LQKENI. Trimming took 3 bases from V and 5 from J, leaving 5 bases between them. The CDR3 DNA is TGTGCCAGCTCACCCCCCCACAATGAGCAGTTCTTC. The encoded protein is CASSPPHNEQFF.

The chain uses TRBV4-1 and TRBJ1-1, with 10 bases lining up with TRBD1. CDR1 and CDR2 from the germline V gene are MGHRA and YSYEKL. The CDR3 is 15 residues long. The V gene end was trimmed by 3 bases and the J gene end by 6 bases; junction bases not matched to a gene: 7. CDR3 bases: TGCGCCAGCAGCCACCCGGGACAGGGGATCCCTGAAGCTTTCTTT. This encodes CASSHPGQGIPEAFF.

The V and J genes are TRBV2 and TRBJ2-7; 9 bases align to TRBD2. The junction had 16 bases not matched to a gene; V was cut back by 8 bases and J by 5 bases. The CDR3 consists of 16 residues. CDR1 and CDR2 from the germline V gene are SNHLY and FYNNEI. The CDR3 nucleotides read TGTGCCAGCGCCCCAGAGCCGAGCGGGAGGAACCACGAGCAGTACTTC. It specifies CASAPEPSGRNHEQYF. Looking up the rest from reference TRBV2 and TRBJ2-7 gives the full variable domain: EPEVTQTPSHQVTQMGQEVILRCVPISNHLYFYWYRQILGQKVEFLVSFYNNEISEKSEIFDDQFSVERPDGSNFTLKIRSTKLEDSAMYFCASAPEPSGRNHEQYFGPGTRLTVT.

The chain carries TRBV5-4 and TRBJ2-3; TRBD2 matches at 10 bases. V gave up 4 bases and J gave up 1 base; unmatched junction bases: 3. CDR1 and CDR2 from the germline V gene are SGHNT and YYREEE (reference sequence). This CDR3 spans 15 amino acids. CDR3: CASSRGLAGTDTQYF. The CDR3 DNA follows: TGTGCCAGCAGCCGAGGACTAGCGGGCACAGATACGCAGTATTTT.